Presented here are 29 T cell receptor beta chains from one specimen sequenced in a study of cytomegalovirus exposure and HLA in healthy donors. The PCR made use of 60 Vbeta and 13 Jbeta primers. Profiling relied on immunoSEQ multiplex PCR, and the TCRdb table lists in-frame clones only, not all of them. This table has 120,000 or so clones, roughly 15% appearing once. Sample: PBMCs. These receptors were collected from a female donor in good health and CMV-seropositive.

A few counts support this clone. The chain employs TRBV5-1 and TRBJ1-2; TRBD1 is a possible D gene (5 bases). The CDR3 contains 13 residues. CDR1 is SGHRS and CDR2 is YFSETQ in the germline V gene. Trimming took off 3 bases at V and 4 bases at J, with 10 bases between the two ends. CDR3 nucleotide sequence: TGCGCCAGCAGCTGGGACTACTCCTATGGCTACACCTTC. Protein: CASSWDYSYGYTF.

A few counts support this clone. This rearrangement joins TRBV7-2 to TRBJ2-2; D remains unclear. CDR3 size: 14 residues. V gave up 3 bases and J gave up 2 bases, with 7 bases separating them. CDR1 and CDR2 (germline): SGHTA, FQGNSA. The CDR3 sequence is CASSFYYNTGELFF. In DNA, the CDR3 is TGTGCCAGCAGCTTCTACTACAACACCGGGGAGCTGTTTTTT.

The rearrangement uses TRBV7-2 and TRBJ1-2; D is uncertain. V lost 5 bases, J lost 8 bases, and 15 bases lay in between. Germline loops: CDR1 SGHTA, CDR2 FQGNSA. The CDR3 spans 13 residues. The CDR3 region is CASSLIMRSGYTF. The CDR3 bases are TGTGCCAGCAGCCTGATAATGCGGAGCGGCTACACCTTC.

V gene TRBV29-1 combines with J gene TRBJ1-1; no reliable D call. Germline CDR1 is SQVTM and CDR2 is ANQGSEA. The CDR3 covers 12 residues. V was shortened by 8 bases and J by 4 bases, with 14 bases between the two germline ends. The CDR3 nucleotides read TGCAGCTACACATGGGAGGGCACTGAAGCTTTCTTT. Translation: CSYTWEGTEAFF.

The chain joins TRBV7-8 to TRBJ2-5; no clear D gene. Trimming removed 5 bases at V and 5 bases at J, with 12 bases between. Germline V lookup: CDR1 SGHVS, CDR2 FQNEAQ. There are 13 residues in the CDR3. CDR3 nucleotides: TGTGCCAGCAGCCTCCCCGGGTGGGAGACCCAGTACTTC. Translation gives CASSLPGWETQYF.

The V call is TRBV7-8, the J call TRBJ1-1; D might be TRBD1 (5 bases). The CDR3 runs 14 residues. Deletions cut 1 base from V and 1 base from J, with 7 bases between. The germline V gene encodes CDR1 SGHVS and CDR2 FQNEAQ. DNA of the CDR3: TGTGCCAGCAGCTTAGGTGGGGCGAACACTGAAGCTTTCTTT. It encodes CASSLGGANTEAFF. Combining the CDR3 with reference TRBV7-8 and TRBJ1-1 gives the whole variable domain GAGVSQSPRYKVAKRGQDVALRCDPISGHVSLFWYQQALGQGPEFLTYFQNEAQLDKSGLPSDRFFAERPEGSVSTLKIQRTQQEDSAVYLCASSLGGANTEAFFGQGTRLTVV.

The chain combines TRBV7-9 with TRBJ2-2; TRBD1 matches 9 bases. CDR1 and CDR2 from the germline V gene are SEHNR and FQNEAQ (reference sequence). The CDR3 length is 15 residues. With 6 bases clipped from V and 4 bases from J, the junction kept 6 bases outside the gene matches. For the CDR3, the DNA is TGTGCCAGCAGTGAACAGGGGGCTGGCACCGGGGAGCTGTTTTTT. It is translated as CASSEQGAGTGELFF.

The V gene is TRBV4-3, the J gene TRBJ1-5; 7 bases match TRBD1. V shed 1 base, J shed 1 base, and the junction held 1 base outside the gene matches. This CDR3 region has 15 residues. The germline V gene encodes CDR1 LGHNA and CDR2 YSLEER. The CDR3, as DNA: TGCGCCAGCAGCCAAGTACAGGGGAGCAATCAGCCCCAGCATTTT. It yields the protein CASSQVQGSNQPQHF.

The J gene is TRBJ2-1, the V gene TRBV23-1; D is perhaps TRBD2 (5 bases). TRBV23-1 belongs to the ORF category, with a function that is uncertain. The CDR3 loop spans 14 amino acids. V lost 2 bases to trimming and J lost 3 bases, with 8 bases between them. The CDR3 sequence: CASSQAGFYNEQFF. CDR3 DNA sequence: TGCGCCAGCAGTCAAGCGGGCTTCTACAATGAGCAGTTCTTC.

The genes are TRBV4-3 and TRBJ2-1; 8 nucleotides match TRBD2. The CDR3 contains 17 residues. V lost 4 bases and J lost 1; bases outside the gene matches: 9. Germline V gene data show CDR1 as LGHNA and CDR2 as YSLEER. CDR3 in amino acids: CASSPLGSGASYNEQFF. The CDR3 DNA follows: TGCGCCAGCAGCCCCCTCGGTAGCGGGGCATCCTACAATGAGCAGTTCTTC.

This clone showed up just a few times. Here the CDR3 reads CASSSGGAPDNEQFF. The CDR3 nucleotides read TGTGCCAGCAGTTCAGGTGGGGCGCCGGACAATGAGCAGTTCTTC. The rearrangement links TRBV7-9 to TRBJ2-1; possible D gene TRBD1, 5 bases. Per germline, CDR1 SEHNR and CDR2 FQNEAQ (reference sequence). Trimming took off 6 bases at V and 5 bases at J, with 17 bases between the two ends. This CDR3 is built from 15 residues.

In DNA form, the CDR3 reads TGTGCCAGCAGTTACGGGGAATACACCGGGGAGCTGTTTTTT. This encodes CASSYGEYTGELFF. The rearrangement links TRBV27 to TRBJ2-2; D is possibly TRBD2 (5 bases). CDR3 size: 14 residues. Germline-derived CDR1 and CDR2 are MNHEY and SMNVEV (reference sequence). Trimming pared 4 bases from V and 3 bases from J, leaving 9 bases between.

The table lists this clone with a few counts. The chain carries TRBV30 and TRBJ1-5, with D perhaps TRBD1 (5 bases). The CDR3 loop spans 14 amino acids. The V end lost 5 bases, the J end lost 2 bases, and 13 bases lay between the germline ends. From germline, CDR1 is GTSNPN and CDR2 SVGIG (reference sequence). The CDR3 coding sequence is TGTGCCTGGGCCTTGGAAGGGGGCAATCAGCCCCAGCATTTT. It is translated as CAWALEGGNQPQHF.

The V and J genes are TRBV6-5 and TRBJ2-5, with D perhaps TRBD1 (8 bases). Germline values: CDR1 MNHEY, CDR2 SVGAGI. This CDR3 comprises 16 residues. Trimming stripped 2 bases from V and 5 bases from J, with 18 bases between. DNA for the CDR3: TGTGCCAGCAGTTACGCGGGAGCAGGGGGCTTTGAGACCCAGTACTTC. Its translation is CASSYAGAGGFETQYF.

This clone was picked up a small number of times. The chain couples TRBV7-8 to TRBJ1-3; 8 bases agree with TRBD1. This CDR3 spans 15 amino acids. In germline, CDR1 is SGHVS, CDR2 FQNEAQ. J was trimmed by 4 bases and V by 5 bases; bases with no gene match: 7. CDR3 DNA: TGTGCCAGCAGCCTCGCTGGGACAGGCGGAAACACCATATATTTT. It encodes CASSLAGTGGNTIYF.

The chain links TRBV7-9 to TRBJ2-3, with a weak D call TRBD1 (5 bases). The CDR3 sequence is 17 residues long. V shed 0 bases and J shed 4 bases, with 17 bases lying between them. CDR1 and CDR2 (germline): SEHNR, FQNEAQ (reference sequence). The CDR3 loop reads CASSLAPGRAHADTQYF. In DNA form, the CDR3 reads TGTGCCAGCAGCTTAGCACCCGGCAGGGCCCACGCAGATACGCAGTATTTT.

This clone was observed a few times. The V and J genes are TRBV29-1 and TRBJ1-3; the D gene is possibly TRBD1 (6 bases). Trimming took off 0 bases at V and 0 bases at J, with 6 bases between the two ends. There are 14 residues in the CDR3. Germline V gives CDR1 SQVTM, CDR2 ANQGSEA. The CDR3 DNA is TGCAGCGTTGAAGACAGGGGCTCTGGAAACACCATATATTTT. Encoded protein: CSVEDRGSGNTIYF.

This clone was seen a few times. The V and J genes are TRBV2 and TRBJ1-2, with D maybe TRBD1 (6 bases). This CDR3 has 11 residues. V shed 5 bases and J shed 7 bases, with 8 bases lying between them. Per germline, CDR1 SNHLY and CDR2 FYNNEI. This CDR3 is CASSQGSGYTF. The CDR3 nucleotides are TGTGCCAGCAGTCAGGGGTCTGGCTACACCTTC.

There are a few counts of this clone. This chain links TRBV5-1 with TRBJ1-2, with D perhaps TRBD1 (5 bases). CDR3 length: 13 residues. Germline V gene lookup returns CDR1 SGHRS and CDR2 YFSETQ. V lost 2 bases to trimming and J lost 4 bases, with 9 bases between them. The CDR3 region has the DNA TGCGCCAGCAGCTTTGACAGTCCCTATGGCTACACCTTC. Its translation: CASSFDSPYGYTF.

CDR3 in amino acids: CASSSTSGGGNNEQFF. The CDR3 DNA sequence: TGTGCCAGCAGCTCAACTAGCGGGGGGGGAAACAATGAGCAGTTCTTC. The genes are TRBV7-2 and TRBJ2-1, with 13 nucleotides matching TRBD2. From germline, CDR1 is SGHTA and CDR2 FQGNSA. V dropped 4 bases and J dropped 5; count of bases not matched to a gene: 5. CDR3 length equals 16 residues.

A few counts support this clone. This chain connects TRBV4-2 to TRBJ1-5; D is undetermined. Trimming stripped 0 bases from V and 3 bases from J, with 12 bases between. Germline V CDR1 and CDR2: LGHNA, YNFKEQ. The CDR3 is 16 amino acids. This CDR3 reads CASSQDRRFLNQPQHF. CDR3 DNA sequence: TGTGCCAGCAGCCAAGATCGGCGGTTCCTCAATCAGCCCCAGCATTTT.

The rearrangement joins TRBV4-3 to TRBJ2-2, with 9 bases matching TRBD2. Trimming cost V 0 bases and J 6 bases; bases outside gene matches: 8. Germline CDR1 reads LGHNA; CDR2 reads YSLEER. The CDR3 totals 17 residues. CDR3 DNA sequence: TGCGCCAGCAGCCAAGATCCGGGACTAGCAGTGTCCGGGGAGCTGTTTTTT. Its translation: CASSQDPGLAVSGELFF.

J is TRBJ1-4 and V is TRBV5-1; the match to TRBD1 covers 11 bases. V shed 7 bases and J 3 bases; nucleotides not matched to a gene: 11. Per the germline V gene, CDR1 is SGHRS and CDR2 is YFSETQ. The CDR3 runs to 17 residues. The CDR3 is CASGPAGQGASNEKLFF. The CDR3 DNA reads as TGCGCCAGCGGCCCCGCCGGACAGGGGGCGTCTAATGAAAAACTGTTTTTT.

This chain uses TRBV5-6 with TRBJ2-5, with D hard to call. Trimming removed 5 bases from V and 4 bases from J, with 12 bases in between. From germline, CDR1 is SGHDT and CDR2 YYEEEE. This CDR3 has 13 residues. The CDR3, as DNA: TGTGCCAGCAGTGTTCCTTCGGGAGAGACCCAGTACTTC. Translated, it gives CASSVPSGETQYF.

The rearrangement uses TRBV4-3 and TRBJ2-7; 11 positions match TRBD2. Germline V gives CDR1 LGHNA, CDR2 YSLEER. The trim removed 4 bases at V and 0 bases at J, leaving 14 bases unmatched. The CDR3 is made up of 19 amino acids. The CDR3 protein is CASSPGVSSGRHLSYEQYF. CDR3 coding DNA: TGCGCCAGCAGCCCGGGGGTATCTAGCGGGAGGCATCTCTCCTACGAGCAGTACTTC.

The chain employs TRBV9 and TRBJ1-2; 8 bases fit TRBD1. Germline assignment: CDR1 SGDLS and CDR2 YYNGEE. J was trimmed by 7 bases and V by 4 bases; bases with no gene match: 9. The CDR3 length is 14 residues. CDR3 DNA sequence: TGTGCCAGCAGCCAGGGTGGACAGGGCCGTGGCTACACCTTC. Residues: CASSQGGQGRGYTF.

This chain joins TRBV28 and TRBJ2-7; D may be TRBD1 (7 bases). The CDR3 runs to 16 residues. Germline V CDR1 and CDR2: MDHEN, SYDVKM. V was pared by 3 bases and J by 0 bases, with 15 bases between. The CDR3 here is CASSFVPGGLSYEQYF. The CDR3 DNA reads TGTGCCAGCAGTTTTGTCCCAGGGGGACTCTCCTACGAGCAGTACTTC.

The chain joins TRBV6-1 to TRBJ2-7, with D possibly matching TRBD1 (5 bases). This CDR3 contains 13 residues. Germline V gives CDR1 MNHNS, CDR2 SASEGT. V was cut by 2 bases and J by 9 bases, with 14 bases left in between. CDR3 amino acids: CASSENGAVGQYF. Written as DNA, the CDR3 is TGTGCCAGCAGTGAAAATGGGGCGGTAGGGCAGTACTTC.

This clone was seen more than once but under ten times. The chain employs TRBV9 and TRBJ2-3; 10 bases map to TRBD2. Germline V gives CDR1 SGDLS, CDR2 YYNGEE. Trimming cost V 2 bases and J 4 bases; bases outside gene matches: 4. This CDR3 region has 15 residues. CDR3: CASSVSGGTADTQYF. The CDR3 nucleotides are TGTGCCAGCAGCGTTAGCGGGGGGACCGCAGATACGCAGTATTTT.